This TCR beta chain is from a study of cytomegalovirus exposure and HLA in healthy donors. Study details: Earlier sequencing of approximately 200 million T cells yielded roughly 120 million unique TCR beta sequences.

A multiplex PCR was run with 60 Vbeta primers and 13 Jbeta primers. Assay: immunoSEQ multiplex PCR; the TCRdb copy retains only in-frame clones and omits some. The data show some 150,000 clones, with under 70% seen just once and 3% held by the top ten. Concerning this clone: Its cognate antigen is unknown.

Overall study findings and caveats: Specificity of a few CMV-associated chains for CMV antigens was verified in vitro. According to an earlier analysis, most TCR beta V segments yielded productive rearrangements about 87% or about 30% of the time. Reported findings show TCR beta sequences accurately forecast HLA-A and HLA-B alleles in most subjects.

Germline values: CDR1 MNHNS, CDR2 SASEGT. J was trimmed by 5 bases and V by 2 bases; bases with no gene match: 10. The CDR3 spans 16 residues. The sequence came from a woman aged 30 to 39 in good health and CMV-seropositive. The genes are TRBV6-1 and TRBJ2-5, with 8 bases fitting TRBD2. The sequencing sample was made of PBMCs. The CDR3 DNA sequence: TGTGCCAGCAGTGAAAGTGTCGGGAGGGCGGGGGAGACCCAGTACTTC. As protein: CASSESVGRAGETQYF.